Listed here are 6 T cell receptor beta chains from one sample, sequenced in a study of blood T cell repertoires in COVID-19. Assay: immunoSEQ multiplex PCR; the TCRdb copy retains only in-frame clones and omits some. The profile shows approximately 230,000 clones, 80% to 90% of them singletons. The specimen sequenced was PBMCs or T cells enriched from blood (not recorded which). These receptors originate from a young woman who had recovered from COVID-19.

The CDR3 reads CASSRQDRIYGYTF. The CDR3 nucleotides read TGTGCCAGCAGCCGCCAGGACAGAATCTATGGCTACACCTTC. The V call is TRBV6-2 or TRBV6-3, the J call TRBJ1-2, with D perhaps matching TRBD1 (6 bases). The ends were cut back, 6 bases at V and 4 bases at J, with 15 bases in the middle. Germline V gene data show CDR1 as MNHEY and CDR2 as SVGEGT. The CDR3 runs to 14 residues.

V usage is TRBV28 and J usage is TRBJ1-1; D remains ambiguous. Trimming removed 7 bases at V and 5 bases at J, with 8 bases between. The CDR3 spans 11 residues. CDR1 is MDHEN, CDR2 SYDVKM, per germline. CDR3 in amino acids: CASTQRTEAFF. CDR3 nucleotides: TGTGCCAGCACCCAGCGGACTGAAGCTTTCTTT.

CDR3: CASSARDRGIGDEQYF. The CDR3 region has the DNA TGTGCCAGCAGCGCGCGGGACAGGGGAATAGGCGACGAGCAGTACTTC. The rearrangement joins TRBV7-9 to TRBJ2-7; TRBD1 aligns across 10 bases. V was clipped by 5 bases and J by 5 bases; unmatched bases: 12. This CDR3 is 16 amino acids long. CDR1 SEHNR and CDR2 FQNEAQ come from the germline V gene (reference sequence).

The chain has TRBV18 and TRBJ2-2; tentatively, D is TRBD1 (6 bases). The CDR3 is made up of 19 amino acids. V was trimmed by 1 base and J by 8 bases, leaving 26 bases between them. CDR1 and CDR2 from the germline V gene are KGHSH and LQKENI. In nucleotides, the CDR3 is TGTGCCAGCTCACCACTCTCAGGGGCAGGCGGCGGACCGGCAGGGGAGCTGTTTTTT. It specifies CASSPLSGAGGGPAGELFF.

V is TRBV28 and J is TRBJ1-4; the D gene is possibly TRBD1 (6 bases). Germline V gene lookup returns CDR1 MDHEN and CDR2 SYDVKM. V shed 11 bases and J shed 5 bases, with 15 bases lying between them. This CDR3 has 13 residues. The CDR3 region has the DNA TGTGCCGGGCTGGACAGAGGAAATGAAAAACTGTTTTTT. It specifies CAGLDRGNEKLFF.

The rearrangement joins TRBV7-6 to TRBJ1-5, with 8 nucleotides matching TRBD1. The CDR3 is 15 amino acids. V lost 1 base to trimming and J lost 6 bases; unmatched junction nucleotides: 5. Germline V gene sequence: CDR1 SGHVS, CDR2 FNYEAQ. CDR3 amino acids: CASSLGQGSGQPQHF. In DNA, the CDR3 is TGTGCCAGCAGCTTAGGACAGGGGTCGGGTCAGCCCCAGCATTTT.